This is a list of T cell receptor beta chains from one sample in a study of blood T cell repertoires in COVID-19. TCRdb's table, derived via immunoSEQ multiplex PCR, lists solely in-frame clones and lacks some. The sample shows hundreds of thousands of clones, 88% of them seen only once. Sequenced sample: peripheral blood. The source is a woman aged 30 to 39 with acute or convalescent COVID-19. Both conserved end residues are part of each CDR3. The D gene is left open where the match is weak. Clone size is stated in some rows and not others, as once, few, many or a class when expanded.

d_gene	j_gene	abundance	v_gene	CDR3nt	CDR3aa
-	TRBJ1-2	-	TRBV20-1	TGCAGTGTAGAGTACTATGGCTACACCTTC	CSVEYYGYTF
TRBD2	TRBJ2-1	-	TRBV7-3	TGTGCCAGCAGCCCAGCCGGACTAGCGGGAGTTGAGCAGTTCTTC	CASSPAGLAGVEQFF
TRBD1	TRBJ1-4	-	TRBV14	TGTGCCAGCAGCCCCCCGGACAGGGGGCGAGGTGAAAAACTGTTTTTT	CASSPPDRGRGEKLFF
TRBD1	TRBJ2-7	once	TRBV5-1	TGCGCCAGCAGCGCCAGGGGGATTCCCTACGAGCAGTACTTC	CASSARGIPYEQYF
-	TRBJ2-2	-	TRBV6-4	TGTGCCAGCAGTGACTCGGGGGGTACGAGAACCGGGGAGCTGTTTTTT	CASSDSGGTRTGELFF
-	TRBJ1-5	-	TRBV19	TGTGCCAGTAGTACTCAAACAGTCTCGCCCCAGCATTTT	CASSTQTVSPQHF
-	TRBJ2-1	-	TRBV5-1	TGCGCCAGCAGCTCGCGGAATGAGCAGTTCTTC	CASSSRNEQFF
TRBD2	TRBJ2-7	-	TRBV18	TGTGCCAGCTCACCACTTGGAAGCGGGAGGGCCTACGAGCAGTACTTC	CASSPLGSGRAYEQYF
-	TRBJ2-7	-	TRBV7-9	TGTGCCAGCAGCGGAGGCTATAGAGGGTACGAGCAGTACTTC	CASSGGYRGYEQYF
TRBD2	TRBJ2-5	once	TRBV11-3	TGTGCCAGCAGCTTGTTAGCGGGAGTGGAGACCCAGTACTTC	CASSLLAGVETQYF
TRBD2	TRBJ2-2	once	TRBV7-3	TGTGCCAGCTCACTAGCGGGAGGGCCTAACACCGGGGAGCTGTTTTTT	CASSLAGGPNTGELFF
-	TRBJ1-5	-	TRBV2	TGTGCCAGTAATTCCGGACAGACCTTTTTCGGGCCCCAGCATTTT	CASNSGQTFFGPQHF
TRBD1	TRBJ2-7	-	TRBV27	TGTGCCAGCAGTTTATCCCCCCGGACAGGGGGTACCTACGAGCAGTACTTC	CASSLSPRTGGTYEQYF
-	TRBJ2-7	few	TRBV5-4	TGTGCCAGCAGCCTTGACATGATCGAGCAGTACTTC	CASSLDMIEQYF
-	TRBJ2-1	-	TRBV9	TGTGCCAGCAGCGTTCTGGGGGGTGATGAGCAGTTCTTC	CASSVLGGDEQFF
-	TRBJ1-1	few	TRBV9	TGTGCCAGCAGCGGTCACAGGGCCACTGAAGCTTTCTTT	CASSGHRATEAFF
-	TRBJ2-1	-	TRBV6-2/TRBV6-3	TGTGCCAGCAGTTACGGGAGCTATGAGCAGTTCTTC	CASSYGSYEQFF
-	TRBJ2-1	-	TRBV7-2	TGTGCCAGCAGCCCTAGAATACAGGGCTCCTACAATGAGCAGTTCTTC	CASSPRIQGSYNEQFF